This TCR beta chain was recovered during a study of identical twins. Study-wide results and limits: The presence of invariant MAIT and iNKT cells could partly confound analyses of zero-insertion sequences. Conclusions relied on cross-sectional statistical analysis, not following the same donors.

TCRdb reprocessed the 5' RACE reads via MiXCR and lists one record per CDR3 protein. The profile covers about 530,000 distinct CDR3 sequences, with 20% to 25% appearing a single time and 0.45% to 0.5% taken by the ten largest. The V and J ends lost 1 base and 5 bases respectively, with 6 bases between them. Per germline, CDR1 SGHVS and CDR2 FQNEAQ. This CDR3 comprises 13 residues. On this clonotype itself: Its target is unknown.

The sample was also reused in another study, on yellow fever vaccine responses in identical twins. That work contributes: The T cell response to vaccination in identical twins was reportedly partly convergent and partly personalized.

The specimen sequenced was CD4+ T cells sorted from blood. The sequence was obtained from a woman aged 18-30 years in good health. The chain is built from TRBV7-8 and TRBJ1-5, with D uncertain. The CDR3 loop is CASSLGVDQPQHF. In DNA form, the CDR3 reads TGTGCCAGCAGCTTAGGGGTGGATCAGCCCCAGCATTTT.